This T cell receptor beta chain was documented in a study of blood T cell repertoires in COVID-19. Produced via immunoSEQ multiplex PCR; TCRdb's table is partial and in-frame only. The sample shows around 150,000 clones, 80% of them seen only once. The germline V gene encodes CDR1 SGHDT and CDR2 YYEEEE. Trimming removed 4 bases from V and 4 bases from J, with 23 bases in between. CDR3 size: 17 residues. The V call is TRBV5-6, the J call TRBJ1-2; D gene uncertain. The source of this sequence is a woman aged 60-75 years who had recovered from COVID-19. The sequenced material came from PBMCs or T cells enriched from blood (not recorded which). This CDR3 is CASSLQRGLAGPYGYTF. The CDR3 DNA sequence: TGTGCCAGCAGCCTACAAAGAGGGCTCGCAGGACCCTATGGCTACACCTTC.